This T cell receptor (beta chain) is drawn from a study of blood T cells in healthy people across ages. Findings and limits, study-wide: Higher diversity and more naive CD4+ cells were features of long-lived donors, compared to aged donors. Unsorted PBMCs blocked a conclusive comparison of naive and antigen-experienced cells.

Details on this clonotype: Its antigen is not known.

The CDR3 has 14 amino acids. V shed 8 bases, J shed 5 bases, and the junction held 10 bases outside the gene matches. Germline V CDR1 and CDR2: SNHLY, FYNNEI. Next came a second PCR, run for about 6 to 11 cycles, which used a sample-barcoded 5' primer along with a J-beta primer mix. Using its own MiXCR run on the 5' RACE reads, TCRdb lists one record per CDR3 protein. Of roughly 680,000 distinct CDR3 sequences listed, 45% to 60% are singletons. The chain has TRBV2 and TRBJ2-5; TRBD1 agrees at 8 bases. Sequencing was performed on blood. The receptor was isolated from a woman of 80 years or more in good health. CDR3 sequence reads: CASGRDRLRETQYF. CDR3 coding DNA: TGTGCCAGCGGCCGGGACAGGCTTAGGGAGACCCAGTACTTC.